The sequence of this TCR beta chain was determined in a study of T cells in Graves' hyperthyroidism and ophthalmopathy. V trimming: 3 bases; J trimming: 6 bases; junction bases outside the gene matches: 6. The CDR3 is 14 residues long. The germline CDR1 and CDR2 sequences are SGHRS and YFSETQ. The TCR beta CDR3 regions underwent amplification using RNA transcripts as the source. Using the HTBI primer set, a first-round RT-PCR was run on the TCR CDR3. TCRdb re-derived calls from the multiplex PCR reads in MiXCR, one entry per CDR3 protein. This sample yields fewer than 450,000 distinct CDR3 sequences, of which around an eighth are seen a single time; 25% to 30% belongs to the top ten. This clonotype has a count of ten or more.

The chain has TRBV5-1 and TRBJ2-3; 8 bases map to TRBD2. Sequenced material: blood. The TCR sequence derives from a man over 45 with Graves' ophthalmopathy. CDR3 sequence: CASSSGLVGDTQYF. In DNA form, the CDR3 reads TGCGCCAGCAGCTCGGGACTAGTCGGCGATACGCAGTATTTT.